This T cell receptor beta chain was captured by sequencing in a study of cytomegalovirus exposure and HLA in healthy donors. Findings and limits, study-wide: Generally TCR sequences proved uncommon, though certain public TCRs appeared in numerous donors. According to the study, about 180 TCR beta chains were cytomegalovirus-associated.

The CDR3 length is 13 residues. Germline V CDR1 and CDR2: SGHNT, YENEEA. The trim removed 8 bases at V and 0 bases at J, leaving 1 base unmatched. From the approximately 110-subject validation cohort, which was separate from the approximately 670-subject first cohort, the donors were drawn. Clones were read by immunoSEQ multiplex PCR, and TCRdb kept only the in-frame ones, dropping some. The table shows about 74,000 clones, with roughly 92% occurring only once. About this clone: Its antigen is undetermined.

Material for sequencing was PBMCs. This clonotype originated in a woman between 18 and 30 years old in good health and CMV-seropositive. V usage is TRBV11-3 and J usage is TRBJ2-7; 10 nucleotides match TRBD1. Here the CDR3 reads CASRDRGSYEQYF. The CDR3 region has the DNA TGTGCCAGCCGGGACAGGGGCTCCTACGAGCAGTACTTC.